This TCR beta chain was recovered during a study of T-cell memory formation after mild COVID-19 (dated by TCRdb to about 2021). About the full investigation: TCR sequence clusters from the two donors were largely donor specific. In a couple of donors, T-cell clones that expanded and contracted after mild COVID-19 were tracked by sequencing TCRalpha and TCRbeta repertoires over time. The cohort comprised two young, previously healthy adult volunteers, one female and one male.

The reads were generated on an Illumina NovaSeq 6000. TCRalpha and TCRbeta cDNA libraries were built by 5'RACE with constant-segment primers, adding sample barcodes and unique molecular identifiers. RNA was extracted from every sample with Trizol reagent. Library amplification was performed in two PCR steps, and a second sample barcode and Illumina TruSeq adapters were introduced in the second step. Sequencing of the libraries was done on an Illumina NovaSeq, producing 2 x 150 bp paired-end reads. Under the source paper's analysis protocol: With migec v1.2.7, reads were demultiplexed and then collapsed into UMI-guided consensus sequences. Using mixcr v2.1.11, UMI consensuses were aligned to TRA and TRB V and J templates and then assembled into clonotypes. Clonotypes were classified as expanded or contracted when called significant by both edgeR and NoisET, with noise models trained on biological replicates. edgeR calls used a false discovery rate-adjusted p below 0.01 and a log2 fold-change threshold of 1. PCA with hierarchical clustering of max-normalized trajectories of the 1000 most abundant clonotypes was used as exploratory dynamics analysis. Each responding clone was given a CD4 or CD8 phenotype based on the CD4+ and CD8+ repertoires, which had been sequenced separately. TCRdb ran its own pipeline on the public reads, namely fastp trimming at Q25 and MiXCR clone calling, and kept in-frame beta chains. Entries that share a CDR3 protein sequence are merged under the most common genes and DNA. TCRdb's processing, not the authors', yielded these V and J calls. The sample yields 500,000 to 650,000 distinct CDR3 sequences; about a fifth were counted once. Approximately 8.4% of the sample rests with the top ten.

Points the paper makes about the study in general: Only two mild cases were covered in the study, and larger cohorts including severe cases with pre-infection samples were considered necessary. Contracting CD4+ clones were found mainly in CM and EM memory subsets, while CD8+ clones were enriched in EMRA. Clones that contracted from day 15 to 85 showed balanced CD4/CD8 phenotypes, whereas a second wave of clones that expanded from day 15 to 37 leaned towards CD4+. The detection of some responding clones in pre-infection memory suggests that pre-existing cross-reactive memory T cells joined the SARS-CoV-2 response. Whether the second-wave clones peaking on day 37 were SARS-CoV-2 specific was not confirmed.

Ficoll-Paque density gradient centrifugation was used to isolate PBMCs. V loses 4 bases of germline sequence and J loses 8 bases, and the interval between the two ends is 15 bases. From the germline V gene, CDR1 is SGHRS and CDR2 is YFSETQ. Spanning cysteine to phenylalanine, the CDR3 consists of 13 amino acids. The kept DNA is CDR3 alone, 39 bases in frame from the first base. A single count supports this clonotype. The antigen this receptor binds is unknown. Base qualities are not at hand, and no much larger clone is one base apart. The chain uses TRBV5-1 and TRBJ1-2; tentative D gene TRBD1, with 6 bases matching. The sequenced sample consisted of PBMCs or a T cell subset sorted from them (not recorded which). The sequence came from an adult woman who had mild COVID-19 (a few samples of this study predate the infection). The sample titles of this study are shuffled in the database, so cell type and time point are left out; the donor was told from shared clones. CDR3 loop: CASSPGQHPGYTF. The DNA sequence is TGCGCCAGCAGCCCAGGACAGCACCCCGGCTACACCTTC.